This entry lists 6 T cell receptor beta chains sequenced from one sample in a study of vaccination and CD4 T cells after COVID-19. Treatment in this sample: approximately 9-day PBMC culture with coronavirus spike peptide pools or control peptides (ViraFEST assay). The unexposed donor's CD4+ T cells were collected before the COVID-19 pandemic (2011-2018). The study sequenced cultured CD4+ T cell DNA using the Oncomine TCR Beta short-read assay. Genomic DNA was drawn out of CD4+ T cells grown in culture. A single record per CDR3 protein comes from TCRdb applying MiXCR to the PCR reads. The sample has fewer than 8,000 distinct CDR3 sequences; 32% are singletons. No cognate antigen is known for these TCRs. What was sequenced was CD4+ T cells from blood, cultured in vitro. The receptors were gathered from a human donor in good health.

This clonotype was counted only a few times. The chain employs TRBV20-1 and TRBJ2-3, with D possibly matching TRBD1 (5 bases). V dropped 2 bases and J dropped 0 bases, with 15 bases sitting between them. CDR1 is DFQATT and CDR2 is SNEGSKA in the germline V gene (reference sequence). The CDR3 totals 16 residues. Written as DNA, the CDR3 is TGCAGTGCTAGACTGGGGCGCTCGGGTAGCACAGATACGCAGTATTTT. Its translation is CSARLGRSGSTDTQYF.

The CDR3 bases are TGTGCCAGCAGCCGAACGAGGGGCCAGGGCTATGGCTACACCTTC. Protein sequence: CASSRTRGQGYGYTF. The chain employs TRBV7-2 and TRBJ1-2, with D tentatively TRBD1 (5 bases). This CDR3 has 15 amino acids. Germline-derived CDR1 and CDR2 are SGHTA and FQGNSA. V dropped 5 bases and J dropped 4 bases, with 17 bases sitting between them.

The chain links TRBV28 to TRBJ2-7, with D hard to call. Germline V gene sequence: CDR1 MDHEN, CDR2 SYDVKM. Deletions cut 3 bases from V and 4 bases from J, with 13 bases between. The CDR3 has 14 amino acids. CDR3: CASSFSQAPYEQYF. In DNA, the CDR3 is TGTGCCAGCAGTTTCTCCCAGGCCCCTTACGAGCAGTACTTC.

This clonotype was counted only a few times. V and J are TRBV6-2 or TRBV6-3 and TRBJ2-7; TRBD2 matches at 10 bases. From germline, CDR1 is MNHEY and CDR2 SVGEGT. With V trimmed by 6 bases and J by 3 bases, 8 bases remained unmatched. This CDR3 has 15 residues. This chain's CDR3 is CASRPRTSGRYEQYF. For the CDR3, the DNA is TGTGCCAGCAGGCCTAGGACTAGCGGTCGCTACGAGCAGTACTTC.

In this sample, this clonotype turned up a few times. J is TRBJ2-1 and V is TRBV7-9; a weak D match, TRBD2 (7 bases). V lost 5 bases, J lost 7 bases, and 24 bases lay in between. Germline-derived CDR1 and CDR2 are SEHNR and FQNEAQ (reference sequence). This CDR3 contains 17 residues. The CDR3 bases are TGTGCCAGCAGCAGGGGGGGCGGGACCGTCGGCGTAAATGAGCAGTTCTTC. Amino acids: CASSRGGGTVGVNEQFF.

On this clonotype itself: This sequence may be a read error, since a much larger clone differs from it by one base. The chain has TRBV20-1 and TRBJ1-2; TRBD1 agrees at 7 bases. Losses at the gene ends were 3 bases for V and 10 bases for J; bases not matched to a gene: 17. Germline CDR1 DFQATT, CDR2 SNEGSKA (reference sequence). This CDR3 has 15 amino acids. Written as DNA, the CDR3 is TGCAGTGCTAGCGTTGTCGGGACGAGGGGGCATGACTACACCTTC. It specifies CSASVVGTRGHDYTF.